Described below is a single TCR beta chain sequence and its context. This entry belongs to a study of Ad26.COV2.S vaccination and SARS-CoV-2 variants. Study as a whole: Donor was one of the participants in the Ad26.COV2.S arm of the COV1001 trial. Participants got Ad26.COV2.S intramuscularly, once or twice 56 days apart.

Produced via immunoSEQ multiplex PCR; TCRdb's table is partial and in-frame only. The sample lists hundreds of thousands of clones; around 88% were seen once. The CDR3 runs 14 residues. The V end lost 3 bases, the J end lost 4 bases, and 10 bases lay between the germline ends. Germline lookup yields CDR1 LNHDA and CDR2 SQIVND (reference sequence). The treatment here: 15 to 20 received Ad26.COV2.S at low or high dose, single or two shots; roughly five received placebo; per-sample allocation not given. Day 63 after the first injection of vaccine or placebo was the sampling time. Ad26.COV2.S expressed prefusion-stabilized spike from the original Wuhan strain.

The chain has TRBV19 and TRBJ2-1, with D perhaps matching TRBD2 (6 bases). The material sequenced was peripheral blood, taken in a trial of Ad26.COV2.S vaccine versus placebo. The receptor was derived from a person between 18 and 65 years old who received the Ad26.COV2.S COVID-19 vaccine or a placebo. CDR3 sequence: CASSMPGGYNEQFF. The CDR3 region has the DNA TGTGCCAGTAGTATGCCCGGGGGTTACAATGAGCAGTTCTTC.